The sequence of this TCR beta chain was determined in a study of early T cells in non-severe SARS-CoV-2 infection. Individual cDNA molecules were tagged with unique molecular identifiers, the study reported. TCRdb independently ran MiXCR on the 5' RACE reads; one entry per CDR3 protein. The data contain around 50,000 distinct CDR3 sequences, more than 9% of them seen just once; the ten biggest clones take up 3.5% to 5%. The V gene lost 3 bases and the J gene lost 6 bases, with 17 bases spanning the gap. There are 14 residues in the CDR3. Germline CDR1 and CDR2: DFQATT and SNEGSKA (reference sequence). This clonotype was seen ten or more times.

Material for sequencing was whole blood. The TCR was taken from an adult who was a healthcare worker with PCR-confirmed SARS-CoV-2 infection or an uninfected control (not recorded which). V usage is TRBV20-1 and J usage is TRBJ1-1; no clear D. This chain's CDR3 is CSASLGRRVAEAFF. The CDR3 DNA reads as TGCAGTGCTAGCCTGGGGAGAAGAGTCGCTGAAGCTTTCTTT.